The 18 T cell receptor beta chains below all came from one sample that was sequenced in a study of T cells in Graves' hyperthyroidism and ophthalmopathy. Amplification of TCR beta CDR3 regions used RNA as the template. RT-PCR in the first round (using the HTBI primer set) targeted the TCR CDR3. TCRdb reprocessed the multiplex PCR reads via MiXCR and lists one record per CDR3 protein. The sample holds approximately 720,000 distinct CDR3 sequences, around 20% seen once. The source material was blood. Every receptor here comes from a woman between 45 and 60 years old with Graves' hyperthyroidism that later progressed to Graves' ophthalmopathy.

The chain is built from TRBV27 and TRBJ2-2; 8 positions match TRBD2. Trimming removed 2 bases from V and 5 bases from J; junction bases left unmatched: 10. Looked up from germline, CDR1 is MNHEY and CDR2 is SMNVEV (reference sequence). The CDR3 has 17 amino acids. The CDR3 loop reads CASSLRGGADRTGELFF. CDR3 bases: TGTGCCAGCAGTTTACGGGGGGGGGCGGATCGGACCGGGGAGCTGTTTTTT.

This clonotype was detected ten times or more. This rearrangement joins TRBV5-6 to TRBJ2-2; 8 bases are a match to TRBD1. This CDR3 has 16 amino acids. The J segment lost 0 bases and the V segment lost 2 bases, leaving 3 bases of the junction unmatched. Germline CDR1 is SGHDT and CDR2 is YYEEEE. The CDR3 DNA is TGTGCCAGCAGCTTTTACAGGGGGTCGAACACCGGGGAGCTGTTTTTT. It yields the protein CASSFYRGSNTGELFF.

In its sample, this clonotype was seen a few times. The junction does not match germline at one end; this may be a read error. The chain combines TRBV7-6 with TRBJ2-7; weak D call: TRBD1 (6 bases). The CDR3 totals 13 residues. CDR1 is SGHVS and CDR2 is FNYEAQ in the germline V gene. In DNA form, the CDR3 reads TGTGCCAGCAGCTCTGGGCCCGAGGGGGAGCAGTATTTC. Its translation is CASSSGPEGEQYF.

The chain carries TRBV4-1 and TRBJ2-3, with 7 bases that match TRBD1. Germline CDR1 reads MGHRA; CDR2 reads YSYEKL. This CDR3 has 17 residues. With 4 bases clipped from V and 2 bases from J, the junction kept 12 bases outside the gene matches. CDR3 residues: CASSRSGSGGPTDTQYF. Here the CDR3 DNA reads TGCGCCAGCAGCCGCTCGGGGTCAGGGGGTCCCACAGATACGCAGTATTTT.

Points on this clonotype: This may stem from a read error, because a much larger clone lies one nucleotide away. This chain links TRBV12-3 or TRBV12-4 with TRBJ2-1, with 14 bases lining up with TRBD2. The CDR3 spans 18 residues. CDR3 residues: CASSPGTSGGLTYNDQFF. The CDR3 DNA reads TGTGCCAGCAGTCCGGGGACTAGCGGGGGTCTTACCTACAATGATCAGTTCTTC.

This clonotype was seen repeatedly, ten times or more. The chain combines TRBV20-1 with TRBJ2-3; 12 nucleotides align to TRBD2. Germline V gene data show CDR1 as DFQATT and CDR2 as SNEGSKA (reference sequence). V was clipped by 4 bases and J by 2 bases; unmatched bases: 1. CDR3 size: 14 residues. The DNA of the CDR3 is TGCAGTGCTACTAGCGGGGGGGCCACAGATACGCAGTATTTT. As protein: CSATSGGATDTQYF.

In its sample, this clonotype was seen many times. The CDR3 here is CASSLNAGGNYGYTF. In DNA, the CDR3 is TGTGCCAGCAGCTTAAACGCAGGGGGCAACTATGGCTACACCTTC. The chain combines TRBV7-3 with TRBJ1-2, with 8 bases that match TRBD1. Trimming removed 1 base from V and 2 bases from J; junction bases left unmatched: 3. There are 15 residues in the CDR3. CDR1 SGHTA and CDR2 FQGTGA come from the germline V gene.

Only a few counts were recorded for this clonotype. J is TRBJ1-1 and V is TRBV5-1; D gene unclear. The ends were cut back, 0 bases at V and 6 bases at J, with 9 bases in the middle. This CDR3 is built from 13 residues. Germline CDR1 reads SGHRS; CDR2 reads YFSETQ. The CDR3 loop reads CASSLAGLSEAFF. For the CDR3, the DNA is TGCGCCAGCAGCTTGGCCGGATTGTCTGAAGCTTTCTTT.

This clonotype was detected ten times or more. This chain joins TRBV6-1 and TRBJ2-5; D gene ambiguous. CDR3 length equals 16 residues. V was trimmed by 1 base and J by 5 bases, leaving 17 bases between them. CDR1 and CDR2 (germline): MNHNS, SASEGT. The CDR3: CASSEGGGRRTETQYF. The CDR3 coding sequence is TGTGCCAGCAGTGAAGGGGGTGGCCGCCGAACCGAGACCCAGTACTTC.

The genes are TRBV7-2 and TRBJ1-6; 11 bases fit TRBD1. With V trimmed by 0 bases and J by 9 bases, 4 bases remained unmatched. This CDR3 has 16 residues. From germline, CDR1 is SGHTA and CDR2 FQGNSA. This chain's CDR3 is CASSLAGTGGFSPLHF. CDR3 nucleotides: TGTGCCAGCAGCTTAGCCGGGACAGGGGGTTTTTCACCCCTCCACTTT.

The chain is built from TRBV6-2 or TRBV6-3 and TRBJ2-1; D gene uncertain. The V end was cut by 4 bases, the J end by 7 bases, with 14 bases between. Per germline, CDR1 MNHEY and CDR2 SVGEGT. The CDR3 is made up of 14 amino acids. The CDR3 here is CASSSPHRGNEQFF. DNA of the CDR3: TGTGCCAGCAGTTCCCCCCACCGAGGTAATGAGCAGTTCTTC.

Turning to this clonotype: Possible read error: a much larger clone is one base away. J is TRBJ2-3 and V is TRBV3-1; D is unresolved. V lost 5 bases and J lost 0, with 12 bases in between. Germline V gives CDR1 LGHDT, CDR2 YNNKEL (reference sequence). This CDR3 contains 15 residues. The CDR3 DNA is TGTGCCAGCAGCTTGATTCGCACTAGCACAGATACGCAGTATTTT. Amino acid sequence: CASSLIRTSTDTQYF.

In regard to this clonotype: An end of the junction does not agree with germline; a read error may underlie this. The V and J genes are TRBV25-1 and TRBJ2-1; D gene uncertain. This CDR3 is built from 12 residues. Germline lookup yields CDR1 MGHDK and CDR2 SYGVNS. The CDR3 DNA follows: TGTGCCAGCAGTGACTCCTACAATGGGCAGTTCTTC. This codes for CASSDSYNGQFF.

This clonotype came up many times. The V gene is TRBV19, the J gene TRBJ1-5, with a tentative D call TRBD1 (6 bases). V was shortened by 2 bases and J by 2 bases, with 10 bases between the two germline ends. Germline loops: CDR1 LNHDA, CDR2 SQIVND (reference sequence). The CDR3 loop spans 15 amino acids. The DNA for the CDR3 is TGTGCCAGTAGTATATGGGGGGCAGGCAATCAGCCCCAGCATTTT. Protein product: CASSIWGAGNQPQHF.

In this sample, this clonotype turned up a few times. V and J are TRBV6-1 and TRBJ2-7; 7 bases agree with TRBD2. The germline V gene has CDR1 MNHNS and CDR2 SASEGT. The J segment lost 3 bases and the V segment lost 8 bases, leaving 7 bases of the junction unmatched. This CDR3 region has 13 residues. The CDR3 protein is CASGGGLYYEQYF. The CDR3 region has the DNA TGTGCCAGCGGGGGGGGGTTATACTACGAGCAGTACTTC.

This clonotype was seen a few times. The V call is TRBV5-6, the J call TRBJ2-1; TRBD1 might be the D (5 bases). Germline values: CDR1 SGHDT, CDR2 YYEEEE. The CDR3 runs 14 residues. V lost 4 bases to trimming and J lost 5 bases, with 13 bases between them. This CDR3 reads CASSHVWGNNEQFF. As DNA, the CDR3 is TGTGCCAGCAGCCATGTCTGGGGCAACAATGAGCAGTTCTTC.

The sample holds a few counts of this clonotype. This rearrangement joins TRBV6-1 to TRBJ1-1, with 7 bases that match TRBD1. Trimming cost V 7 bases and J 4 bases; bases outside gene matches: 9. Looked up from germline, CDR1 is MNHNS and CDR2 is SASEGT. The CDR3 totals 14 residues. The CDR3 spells CASTQGMLGTEAFF. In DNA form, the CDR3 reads TGTGCCAGCACACAGGGGATGCTGGGCACTGAAGCTTTCTTT.

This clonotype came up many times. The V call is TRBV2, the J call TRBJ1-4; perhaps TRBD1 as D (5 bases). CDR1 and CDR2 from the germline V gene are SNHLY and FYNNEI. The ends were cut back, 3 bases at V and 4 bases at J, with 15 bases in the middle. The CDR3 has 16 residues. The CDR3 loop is CASSEGDAGYNEKLFF. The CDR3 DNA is TGTGCCAGCAGTGAGGGGGACGCCGGATATAATGAAAAACTGTTTTTT.